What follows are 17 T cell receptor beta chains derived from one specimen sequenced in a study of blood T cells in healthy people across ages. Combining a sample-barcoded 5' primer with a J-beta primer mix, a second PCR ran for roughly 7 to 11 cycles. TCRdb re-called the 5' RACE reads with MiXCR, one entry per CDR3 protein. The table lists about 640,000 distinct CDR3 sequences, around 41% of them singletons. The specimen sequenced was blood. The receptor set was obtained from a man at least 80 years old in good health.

The CDR3 reads CASSHEQGKTQYF. CDR3 bases: TGTGCCAGCAGCCACGAACAGGGGAAGACCCAGTACTTC. The chain joins TRBV14 to TRBJ2-5; 7 bases line up with TRBD1. The CDR3 extends over 13 amino acids. J gave up 6 bases and V 3 bases, and 4 bases lay outside the gene matches. The V gene's germline CDR1 is SGHDN and CDR2 FVKESK.

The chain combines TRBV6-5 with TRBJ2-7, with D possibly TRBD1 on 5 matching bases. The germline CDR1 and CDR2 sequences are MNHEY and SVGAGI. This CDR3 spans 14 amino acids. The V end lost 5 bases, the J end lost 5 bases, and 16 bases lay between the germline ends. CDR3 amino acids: CASSKQGSLDEQYF. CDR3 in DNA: TGTGCCAGCAGTAAGCAGGGATCCCTCGACGAGCAGTACTTC.

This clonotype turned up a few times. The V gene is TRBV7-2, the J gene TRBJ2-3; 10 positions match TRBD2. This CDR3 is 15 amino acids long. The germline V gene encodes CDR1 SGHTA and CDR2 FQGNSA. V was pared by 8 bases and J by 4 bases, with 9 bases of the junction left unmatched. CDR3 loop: CASGLSGRAADTQYF. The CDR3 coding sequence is TGTGCCAGCGGGCTAAGCGGGAGGGCCGCAGATACGCAGTATTTT.

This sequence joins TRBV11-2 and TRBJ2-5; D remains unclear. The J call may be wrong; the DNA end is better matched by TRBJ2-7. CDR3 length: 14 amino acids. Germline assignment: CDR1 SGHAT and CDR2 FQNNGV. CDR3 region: CASSFIRSSYEQYF. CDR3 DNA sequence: TGTGCCAGCAGCTTTATCAGGTCTAGCTACGAGCAGTACTTC.

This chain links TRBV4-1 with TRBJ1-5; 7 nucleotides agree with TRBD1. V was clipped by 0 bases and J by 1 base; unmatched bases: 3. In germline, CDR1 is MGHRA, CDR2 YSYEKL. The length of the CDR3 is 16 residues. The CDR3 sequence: CASSQEQGWSNQPQHF. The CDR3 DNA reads TGCGCCAGCAGCCAAGAACAGGGGTGGAGCAATCAGCCCCAGCATTTT.

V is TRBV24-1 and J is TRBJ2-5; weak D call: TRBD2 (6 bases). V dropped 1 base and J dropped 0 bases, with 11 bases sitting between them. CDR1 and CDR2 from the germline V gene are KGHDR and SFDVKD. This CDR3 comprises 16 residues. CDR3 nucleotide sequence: TGTGCCACCAGTGATTTTACGGCGGGAAACCAAGAGACCCAGTACTTC. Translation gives CATSDFTAGNQETQYF.

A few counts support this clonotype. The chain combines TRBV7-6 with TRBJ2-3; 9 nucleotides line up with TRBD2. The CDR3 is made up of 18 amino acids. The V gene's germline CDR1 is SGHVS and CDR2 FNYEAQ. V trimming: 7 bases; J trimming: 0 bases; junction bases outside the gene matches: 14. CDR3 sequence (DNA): TGTGCCAGCACCCCACTAGCTAGCGGGATAACTAGCACAGATACGCAGTATTTT. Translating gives CASTPLASGITSTDTQYF. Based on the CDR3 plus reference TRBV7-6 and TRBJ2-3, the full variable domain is GAGVSQSPRYKVTKRGQDVALRCDPISGHVSLYWYRQALGQGPEFLTYFNYEAQQDKSGLPNDRFSAERPEGSISTLTIQRTEQRDSAMYRCASTPLASGITSTDTQYFGPGTRLTVL.

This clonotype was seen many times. The CDR3 reads CASSELGQPRNEQYF. The DNA for the CDR3 is TGTGCCAGCAGCGAACTGGGCCAACCTCGAAACGAGCAGTACTTC. J is TRBJ2-7 and V is TRBV27; D ambiguous. V was trimmed by 6 bases and J by 5 bases, leaving 20 bases between them. This CDR3 is built from 15 residues. Germline V gene lookup returns CDR1 MNHEY and CDR2 SMNVEV (reference sequence).

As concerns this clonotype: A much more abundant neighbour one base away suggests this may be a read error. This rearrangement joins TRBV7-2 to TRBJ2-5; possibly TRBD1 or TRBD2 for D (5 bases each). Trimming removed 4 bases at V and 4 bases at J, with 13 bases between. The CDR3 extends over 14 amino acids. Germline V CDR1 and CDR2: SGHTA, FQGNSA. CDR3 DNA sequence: TGTGCCAGCAGCTGGGGACGGGGATCAGAGACCCAGTACTTC. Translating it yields CASSWGRGSETQYF.

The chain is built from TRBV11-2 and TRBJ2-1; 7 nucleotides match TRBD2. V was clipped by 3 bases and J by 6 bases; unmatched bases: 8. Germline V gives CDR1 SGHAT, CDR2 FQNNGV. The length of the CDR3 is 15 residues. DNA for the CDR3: TGTGCCAGCAGCTTGGTTGGCGGGGGATCCAATGAGCAGTTCTTC. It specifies CASSLVGGGSNEQFF. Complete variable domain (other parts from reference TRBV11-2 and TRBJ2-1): EAGVAQSPRYKIIEKRQSVAFWCNPISGHATLYWYQQILGQGPKLLIQFQNNGVVDDSQLPKDRFSAERLKGVDSTLKIQPAKLEDSAVYLCASSLVGGGSNEQFFGPGTRLTVL.

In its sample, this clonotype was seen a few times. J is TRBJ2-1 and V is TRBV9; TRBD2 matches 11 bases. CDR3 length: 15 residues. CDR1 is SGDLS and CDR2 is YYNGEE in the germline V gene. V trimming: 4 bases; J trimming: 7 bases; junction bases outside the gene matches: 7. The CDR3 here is CASSPPGLAVNEQFF. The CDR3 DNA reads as TGTGCCAGCAGCCCTCCGGGACTAGCGGTAAATGAGCAGTTCTTC. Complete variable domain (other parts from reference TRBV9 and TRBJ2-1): DSGVTQTPKHLITATGQRVTLRCSPRSGDLSVYWYQQSLDQGLQFLIQYYNGEERAKGNILERFSAQQFPDLHSELNLSSLELGDSALYFCASSPPGLAVNEQFFGPGTRLTVL.

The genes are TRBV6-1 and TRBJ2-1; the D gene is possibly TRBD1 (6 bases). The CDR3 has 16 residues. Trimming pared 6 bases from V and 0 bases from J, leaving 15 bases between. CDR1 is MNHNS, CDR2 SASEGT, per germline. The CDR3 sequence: CASRPLRGSSYNEQFF. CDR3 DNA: TGTGCCAGCAGACCTCTCAGGGGCTCCTCCTACAATGAGCAGTTCTTC.

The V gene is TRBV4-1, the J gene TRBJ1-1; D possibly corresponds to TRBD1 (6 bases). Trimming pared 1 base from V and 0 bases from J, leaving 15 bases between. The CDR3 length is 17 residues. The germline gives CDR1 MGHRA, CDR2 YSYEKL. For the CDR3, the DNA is TGCGCCAGCAGCCAAGTTTTGAGGACAGATTTGAACACTGAAGCTTTCTTT. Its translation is CASSQVLRTDLNTEAFF.

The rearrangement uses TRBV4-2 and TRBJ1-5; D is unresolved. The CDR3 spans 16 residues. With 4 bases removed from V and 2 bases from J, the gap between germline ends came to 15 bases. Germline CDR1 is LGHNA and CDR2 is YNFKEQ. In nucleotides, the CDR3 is TGTGCCAGCAGCCTCGTAGGCGGCGCGGGCAATCAGCCCCAGCATTTT. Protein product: CASSLVGGAGNQPQHF.

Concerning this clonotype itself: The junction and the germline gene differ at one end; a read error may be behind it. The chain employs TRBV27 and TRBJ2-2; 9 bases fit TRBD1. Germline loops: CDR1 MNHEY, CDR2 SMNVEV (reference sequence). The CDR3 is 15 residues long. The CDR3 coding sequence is TGTACCAGCAAAGGGGTACAGGGGGCGGTCGGGGAGCTGTTTTTT. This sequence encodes CTSKGVQGAVGELFF.

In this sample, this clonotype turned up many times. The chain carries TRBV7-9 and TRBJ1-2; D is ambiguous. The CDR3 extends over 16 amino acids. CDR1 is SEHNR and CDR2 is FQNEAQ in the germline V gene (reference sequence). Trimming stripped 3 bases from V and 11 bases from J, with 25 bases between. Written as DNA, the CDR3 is TGTGCCAGCAGCTTCGAGTCCCGTAGGCCCCTAGAAGGGTACACCTTC. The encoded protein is CASSFESRRPLEGYTF. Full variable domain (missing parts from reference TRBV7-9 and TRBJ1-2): DTGVSQNPRHKITKRGQNVTFRCDPISEHNRLYWYRQTLGQGPEFLTYFQNEAQLEKSRLLSDRFSAERPKGSFSTLEIQRTEQGDSAMYLCASSFESRRPLEGYTFGSGTRLTVV.

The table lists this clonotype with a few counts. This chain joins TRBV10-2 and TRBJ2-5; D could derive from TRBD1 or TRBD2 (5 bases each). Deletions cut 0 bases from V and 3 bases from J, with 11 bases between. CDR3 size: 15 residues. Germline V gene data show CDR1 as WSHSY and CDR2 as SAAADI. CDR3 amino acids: CASSESGRRKETQYF. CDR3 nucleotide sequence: TGCGCCAGCAGTGAGTCGGGACGGCGAAAAGAGACCCAGTACTTC.